These T cell receptor beta chains were read from a single sample in a study of shared clonotypes between healthy human individuals. Profiling relied on immunoSEQ multiplex PCR, and the TCRdb table lists in-frame clones only, not all of them. The sample holds 800,000 to 1,200,000 clones; about 84% are singletons and the top ten take approximately 0.52%. The sample comprised memory CD4+ T cells from PBMCs. These receptors were taken from a man younger than 35 in good health. Some clones in this sample may be carry-over from other donors' samples. Both conserved end residues are part of each CDR3. The D gene is left open where the match is weak. Size tells how often a clone was seen (once, few, many) or the class of an expanded clone, and some rows leave it out.

d_call j_call clone_size v_call cdr3_nt cdr3_aa
. TRBJ2-5 . TRBV5-8 TGTGCCAGCAGTTCCCAAGGGGAGACCCAGTACTTC CASSSQGETQYF
TRBD2 TRBJ2-1 . TRBV11-2 TGTGCCAGCAGCCCAGGGGTCTTCCGAGCGGGAGCCCCAAATGAGCAGTTCTTC CASSPGVFRAGAPNEQFF
TRBD2 TRBJ2-1 . TRBV18 TGTGCCAGCTCAAGAGCCGTAGCGGGAGGTAGCTACAATGAGCAGTTCTTC CASSRAVAGGSYNEQFF
. TRBJ2-1 . TRBV21-1 TGTGCCAGCAGCAAAGGTCCTAGCGGGGGCACCCTCAATGAGCAGTTCTTC CASSKGPSGGTLNEQFF
. TRBJ2-5 . TRBV6-5 TGTGCCAGCAGTTCGAATTTCGTCCCGGTCGAGACCCAGTACTTC CASSSNFVPVETQYF
. TRBJ2-1 . TRBV10-3 TGTGCCATTGCACCGACGGAGGCAATCAATGAGCAGTTCTTC CAIAPTEAINEQFF
TRBD2 TRBJ2-1 . TRBV11-3 TGTGCCAGCAGCGCTTATCCGGGACTAGCGGTAAGCGAGCAGTTCTTC CASSAYPGLAVSEQFF
. TRBJ2-1 . TRBV4-2 TGTGCCAGCAGCCTTTTGCTGGCCGACCTAGAAGGCAATGAGCAGTTCTTC CASSLLLADLEGNEQFF
TRBD2 TRBJ2-1 . TRBV7-9 TGTGCCAGCAAGGAAGCGGGACCTTACAATGAGCAGTTCTTC CASKEAGPYNEQFF
. TRBJ1-5 . TRBV28 TGTGCCAGCAACCAGATACAGGGCAGCAATCAGCCCCAGCATTTT CASNQIQGSNQPQHF
. TRBJ2-7 once TRBV7-3 TGTGCCAGCAGTCTGGCCGGGGGACCTACCTACGAGCAGTACTTC CASSLAGGPTYEQYF
. TRBJ2-3 . TRBV11-2 TGTGCCAGCAGCTTAGTAATCACTAGCACAGATACGCAGTATTTT CASSLVITSTDTQYF
TRBD1 TRBJ1-1 . TRBV5-6 TGTGCCAGCAGCTTACAACCGGGACAGGGAATTGAAGCTTTCTTT CASSLQPGQGIEAFF
TRBD2 TRBJ2-1 . TRBV5-1 TGCGCCAGCAGCTTGCCTAGCGGGATCTCCTACAATGAGCAGTTCTTC CASSLPSGISYNEQFF
. TRBJ1-2 . TRBV20-1 TGCAGTGCTAGACAGGATGGCTACACCTTC CSARQDGYTF
. TRBJ2-5 . TRBV19 TGTGCCAGTAGTATCTCGGGACACATCCAAGAGACCCAGTACTTC CASSISGHIQETQYF
TRBD1 TRBJ1-4 many TRBV4-1 TGCGCCAGCAGCCAAGTCGAGACAGGGGGTGAAAAACTGTTTTTT CASSQVETGGEKLFF
. TRBJ2-3 . TRBV28 TGTGCCAGCAGTCCCCAGGGAGATACGCAGTATTTT CASSPQGDTQYF
. TRBJ2-7 . TRBV5-6 TGTGCCAGCAGCTATTTAGGTGGGACATACTACGAGCAGTACTTC CASSYLGGTYYEQYF
. TRBJ2-6 . TRBV5-1 TGCGCCAGCAGCTTAAGTTCTGGGGCCAACGTCCTGACTTTC CASSLSSGANVLTF
. TRBJ2-3 . TRBV21-1 TGTGCCAGCAGGGCCCGGGACAGGGCCCGGGATACGCAGTATTTT CASRARDRARDTQYF
. TRBJ2-5 once TRBV28 TGTGCCAGCAGTCAGGGGGGATTAGAGACCCAGTACTTC CASSQGGLETQYF